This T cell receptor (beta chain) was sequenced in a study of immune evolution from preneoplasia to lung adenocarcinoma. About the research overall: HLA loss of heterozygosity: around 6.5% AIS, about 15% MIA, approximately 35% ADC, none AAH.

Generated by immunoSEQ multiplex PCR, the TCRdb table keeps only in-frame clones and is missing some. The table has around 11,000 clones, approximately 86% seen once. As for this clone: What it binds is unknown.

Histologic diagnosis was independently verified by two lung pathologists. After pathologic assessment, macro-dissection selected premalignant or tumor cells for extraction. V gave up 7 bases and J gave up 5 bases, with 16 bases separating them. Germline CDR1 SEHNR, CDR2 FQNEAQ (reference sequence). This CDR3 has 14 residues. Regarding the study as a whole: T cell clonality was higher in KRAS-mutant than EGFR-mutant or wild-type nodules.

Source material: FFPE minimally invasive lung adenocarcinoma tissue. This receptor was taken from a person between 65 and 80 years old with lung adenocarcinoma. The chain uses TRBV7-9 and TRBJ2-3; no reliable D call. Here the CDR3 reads CASIETPPGDTQYF. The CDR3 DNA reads TGTGCCAGCATAGAAACCCCCCCGGGAGATACGCAGTATTTT.